The rows below give T cell receptor beta chains drawn from one sample of a study of cytomegalovirus exposure and HLA in healthy donors. The table came from immunoSEQ multiplex PCR; TCRdb's copy has only in-frame clones and leaves some out. The sample holds about 200,000 clones, around three quarters seen once. What was sequenced was PBMCs. These receptors were collected from a woman under 40 in good health and CMV-seronegative. CDR3s include the opening cysteine and the closing phenylalanine or tryptophan. The order of the fields is V gene, J gene, clone size, D gene, CDR3 protein, CDR3 DNA. The D gene is left open where the match is weak. Where a row states a size, it is once, few, many or the class of an expanded clone; other rows omit it.

>TRBV7-2|TRBJ2-3|few|NA
CASSTSSTRSTDTQYF
TGTGCCAGCAGCACCTCAAGTACCAGAAGCACAGATACGCAGTATTTT
>TRBV29-1|TRBJ2-4|few|TRBD1
CSVPGQGLNIQYF
TGCAGCGTGCCGGGACAGGGTCTAAACATTCAGTACTTC
>TRBV9|TRBJ2-3|NA|NA
CASSVDLWDTQYF
TGTGCCAGCAGCGTAGATCTATGGGATACGCAGTATTTT
>TRBV7-8|TRBJ2-7|once|TRBD2
CASSLLIVAGGSEEQYF
TGTGCCAGCAGCTTACTAATTGTAGCGGGAGGGTCTGAGGAGCAGTACTTC
>TRBV7-8|TRBJ1-6|NA|NA
CASSLVTPSSYNSPLHF
TGTGCCAGCAGCTTAGTAACTCCTAGCTCCTATAATTCACCCCTCCACTTT
>TRBV2|TRBJ1-1|NA|NA
CASSRTGMNTEAFF
TGTGCCAGCAGTCGAACAGGGATGAACACTGAAGCTTTCTTT
>TRBV28|TRBJ2-1|few|TRBD2
CASSPGGLAGGNEQFF
TGTGCCAGCAGTCCCGGGGGACTAGCGGGGGGCAATGAGCAGTTCTTC
>TRBV28|TRBJ1-5|few|NA
CASNLLEGWGQPQHF
TGTGCCAGCAACCTTTTGGAGGGCTGGGGACAGCCCCAGCATTTT
>TRBV7-2|TRBJ2-7|NA|TRBD2
CASSLWREGHEQYF
TGTGCCAGCAGCTTATGGCGGGAGGGCCACGAGCAGTACTTC
>TRBV5-1|TRBJ2-5|NA|TRBD2
CASSTRLAGGVETQYF
TGCGCCAGCAGCACCCGTCTCGCGGGGGGAGTGGAGACCCAGTACTTC
>TRBV10-2|TRBJ2-5|NA|NA
CASRTGIRETQYF
TGCGCCAGCAGGACAGGCATAAGGGAGACCCAGTACTTC
>TRBV30|TRBJ1-6|NA|NA
CAGYTQESSYNSPLHF
TGTGCCGGCTATACTCAGGAAAGCTCCTATAATTCACCCCTCCACTTT
>TRBV4-1|TRBJ2-7|few|NA
CASSQASGQSYEQYF
TGCGCCAGCAGCCAAGCCTCAGGACAGAGCTACGAGCAGTACTTC